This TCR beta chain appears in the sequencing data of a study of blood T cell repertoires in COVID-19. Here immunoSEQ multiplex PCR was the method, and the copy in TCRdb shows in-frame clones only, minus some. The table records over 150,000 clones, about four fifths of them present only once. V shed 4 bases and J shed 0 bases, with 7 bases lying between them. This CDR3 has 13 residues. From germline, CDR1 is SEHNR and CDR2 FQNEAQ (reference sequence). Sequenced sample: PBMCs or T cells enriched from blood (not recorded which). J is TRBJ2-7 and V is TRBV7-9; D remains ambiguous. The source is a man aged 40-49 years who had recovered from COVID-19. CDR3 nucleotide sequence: TGTGCCAGCAGCTCTGCCGGCTCCTACGAGCAGTACTTC. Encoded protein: CASSSAGSYEQYF. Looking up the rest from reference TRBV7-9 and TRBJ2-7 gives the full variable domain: DTGVSQNPRHKITKRGQNVTFRCDPISEHNRLYWYRQTLGQGPEFLTYFQNEAQLEKSRLLSDRFSAERPKGSFSTLEIQRTEQGDSAMYLCASSSAGSYEQYFGPGTRLTVT.